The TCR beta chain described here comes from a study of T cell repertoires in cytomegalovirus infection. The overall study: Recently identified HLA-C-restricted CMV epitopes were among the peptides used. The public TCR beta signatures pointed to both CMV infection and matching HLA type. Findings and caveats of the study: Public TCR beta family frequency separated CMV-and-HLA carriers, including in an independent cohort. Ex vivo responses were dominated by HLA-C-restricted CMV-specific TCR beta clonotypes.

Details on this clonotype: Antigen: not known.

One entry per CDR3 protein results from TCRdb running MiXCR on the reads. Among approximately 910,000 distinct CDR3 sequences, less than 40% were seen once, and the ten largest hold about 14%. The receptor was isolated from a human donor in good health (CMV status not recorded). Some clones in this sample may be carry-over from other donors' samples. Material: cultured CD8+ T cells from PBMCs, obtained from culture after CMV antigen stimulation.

This CDR3 is CASSHLGQGRNEQYF. In nucleotides, the CDR3 is TGTGCCAGCAGCCATCTTGGGCAGGGGCGAAACGAGCAGTACTTC. The chain recombines TRBV3-1 with TRBJ2-7, with a weak D call TRBD1 (6 bases). Between the trimmed V and J ends, which lost 3 bases and 5 bases, there was a span of 17 bases. The germline gives CDR1 LGHDT, CDR2 YNNKEL (reference sequence). The CDR3 is 15 amino acids.